Presented here are 20 T cell receptor beta chains from one specimen sequenced in a study of blood T cell repertoires in COVID-19. Some clones are missing from TCRdb's copy, which holds only in-frame ones; the method was immunoSEQ multiplex PCR. The table lists 200,000 to 250,000 clones, around 85% of them singletons. What was sequenced was peripheral blood. These receptors came from a human donor in a cohort sampled during active COVID-19.

This clone was seen only once. V gene TRBV5-5 combines with J gene TRBJ1-2, with D perhaps matching TRBD1 (5 bases). Germline V gene sequence: CDR1 SGHKS, CDR2 YYEKEE (reference sequence). The V and J ends lost 5 bases and 2 bases respectively, with 10 bases between them. The CDR3 covers 13 residues. CDR3 nucleotides: TGTGCCAGCAGTACGGACAACAACTATGGCTACACCTTC. This gives the protein CASSTDNNYGYTF.

The J gene is TRBJ2-7, the V gene TRBV6-2 or TRBV6-3; 8 bases match TRBD1. The CDR3 runs 15 residues. V lost 5 bases and J lost 5; bases outside the gene matches: 11. The V gene's germline CDR1 is MNHEY and CDR2 SVGEGT. The DNA of the CDR3 is TGTGCCAGCAGTCCGACAGGGGCAGGTTCCCACGAGCAGTACTTC. Its protein is CASSPTGAGSHEQYF.

The V gene is TRBV28, the J gene TRBJ2-5; 10 bases are shared with TRBD2. Losses at the gene ends were 6 bases for V and 5 bases for J; bases not matched to a gene: 12. This CDR3 has 16 amino acids. Germline V CDR1 and CDR2: MDHEN, SYDVKM. In DNA form, the CDR3 reads TGTGCCAGCAGCTTGGCGGCAGCGGGAGGGCTGGAGACCCAGTACTTC. Translated: CASSLAAAGGLETQYF.

The J gene is TRBJ2-7, the V gene TRBV18; 9 bases are a match to TRBD1. The germline CDR1 and CDR2 sequences are KGHSH and LQKENI. The CDR3 consists of 13 residues. The trim removed 3 bases at V and 7 bases at J, leaving 4 bases unmatched. CDR3 coding DNA: TGTGCCAGCTCACCCGACAGGGGGAAGGAGCAGTACTTC. It translates to CASSPDRGKEQYF.

The chain has TRBV5-4 and TRBJ2-7, with TRBD1 matching 8 bases. CDR1 is SGHNT and CDR2 is YYREEE in the germline V gene (reference sequence). Trimming cost V 5 bases and J 0 bases; bases outside gene matches: 4. This CDR3 is 14 amino acids long. The CDR3 spells CASRSGQDSYEQYF. CDR3 DNA sequence: TGTGCCAGCAGATCGGGACAGGACTCCTACGAGCAGTACTTC.

The chain couples TRBV29-1 to TRBJ2-3, with D perhaps matching TRBD1 (6 bases). V was cut by 4 bases and J by 0 bases, with 11 bases left in between. CDR1 and CDR2 (germline): SQVTM, ANQGSEA. This CDR3 region has 14 residues. The DNA for the CDR3 is TGCAGCGTTGGACAGGCCCACAGCACAGATACGCAGTATTTT. Protein product: CSVGQAHSTDTQYF.

The chain uses TRBV28 and TRBJ2-1; 9 nucleotides align to TRBD2. V lost 4 bases and J lost 2; bases outside the gene matches: 9. The germline gives CDR1 MDHEN, CDR2 SYDVKM. CDR3 length: 17 amino acids. CDR3 residues: CASSSSHVAGAYNEQFF. DNA of the CDR3: TGTGCCAGCAGTTCCTCACATGTAGCGGGAGCCTACAATGAGCAGTTCTTC. Full variable domain (rest looked up from reference TRBV28 and TRBJ2-1): DVKVTQSSRYLVKRTGEKVFLECVQDMDHENMFWYRQDPGLGLRLIYFSYDVKMKEKGDIPEGYSVSREKKERFSLILESASTNQTSMYLCASSSSHVAGAYNEQFFGPGTRLTVL.

The rearrangement links TRBV7-2 to TRBJ2-7, with a possible D match to TRBD1 (6 bases). V was shortened by 0 bases and J by 2 bases, with 11 bases between the two germline ends. CDR3 length: 15 amino acids. CDR1 is SGHTA, CDR2 FQGNSA, per germline. The CDR3 protein is CASSLAQGMTYEQYF. The CDR3 bases are TGTGCCAGCAGCTTAGCGCAGGGGATGACCTACGAGCAGTACTTC.

The chain employs TRBV7-8 and TRBJ2-3; 7 positions match TRBD1. CDR3 size: 14 residues. Germline V gene data show CDR1 as SGHVS and CDR2 as FQNEAQ. Trimming removed 5 bases from V and 8 bases from J; junction bases left unmatched: 10. The CDR3: CASSHQGELGTQYF. The CDR3 coding sequence is TGTGCCAGCAGCCATCAGGGGGAGTTGGGTACGCAGTATTTT.

The V and J genes are TRBV5-1 and TRBJ1-4; 9 bases map to TRBD1. This CDR3 spans 17 amino acids. Per germline, CDR1 SGHRS and CDR2 YFSETQ. After removal of 4 bases from V and 7 bases from J, the junction contained 14 bases not matched to a gene. The CDR3 coding sequence is TGCGCCAGCAGCGAGGACAGGGGTGTTGCTTATAGTGAAAAACTGTTTTTT. Translating gives CASSEDRGVAYSEKLFF.

This clone was seen a single time. This chain links TRBV7-2 with TRBJ2-5, with D possibly being TRBD1 (7 bases). CDR3 size: 13 residues. V was clipped by 5 bases and J by 3 bases, with 10 bases between them. Looked up from germline, CDR1 is SGHTA and CDR2 is FQGNSA. The CDR3 region has the DNA TGTGCCAGCAGCCCCAGGGGGGAAGAGACCCAGTACTTC. Translated: CASSPRGEETQYF.

The chain recombines TRBV19 with TRBJ1-1; D possibly corresponds to TRBD1 (5 bases). This CDR3 region has 15 residues. Germline CDR1 and CDR2: LNHDA and SQIVND (reference sequence). Trimming cost V 7 bases and J 3 bases, with 18 bases left between them. CDR3 amino acids: CASTRGGSMYTEAFF. The CDR3, as DNA: TGTGCCAGTACACGGGGGGGAAGTATGTACACTGAAGCTTTCTTT.

The gene calls are TRBV6-1 and TRBJ1-5; tentative D call: TRBD1 (5 bases). Germline CDR1 is MNHNS and CDR2 is SASEGT. The V end lost 1 base, the J end lost 0 bases, and 13 bases lay between the germline ends. The CDR3 contains 17 residues. In DNA form, the CDR3 reads TGTGCCAGCAGTGAAGGCCAGGGAAGGGCTAGCAATCAGCCCCAGCATTTT. Its protein product is CASSEGQGRASNQPQHF.

This clone is a singleton in its sample. This CDR3 is also generated by other DNA sequences in the sample. The J gene is TRBJ2-7, the V gene TRBV7-2; TRBD2 matches 7 bases. The CDR3 consists of 13 residues. Trimming took 4 bases from V and 3 from J; bases not matched to a gene: 3. Germline CDR1 SGHTA, CDR2 FQGNSA. CDR3 coding DNA: TGTGCCAGCAGCTCCTCGGGGGGCTACGAGCAGTACTTC. This encodes CASSSSGGYEQYF.

This clone was counted a single time. The V gene is TRBV6-6, the J gene TRBJ1-4; weak D call: TRBD1 (5 bases). The CDR3 runs to 15 residues. V was pared by 7 bases and J by 7 bases, with 19 bases between. From germline, CDR1 is MNHNY and CDR2 SVGAGI (reference sequence). CDR3 region: CASIQGDLRGEKLFF. Here the CDR3 DNA reads TGTGCCAGCATTCAAGGGGATCTTCGTGGTGAAAAACTGTTTTTT.

The chain recombines TRBV29-1 with TRBJ2-7; D is possibly TRBD1 (6 bases). V lost 6 bases, J lost 0 bases, and 18 bases lay in between. The CDR3 loop spans 15 amino acids. Germline CDR1 reads SQVTM; CDR2 reads ANQGSEA. DNA of the CDR3: TGCAGCGTGAGGGGGAGTGGGACGGCCTCCTACGAGCAGTACTTC. Translating gives CSVRGSGTASYEQYF.

V and J are TRBV9 and TRBJ1-2, with D perhaps TRBD1 (6 bases). The ends were cut back, 0 bases at V and 2 bases at J, with 8 bases in the middle. CDR3 size: 14 residues. CDR1 is SGDLS and CDR2 is YYNGEE in the germline V gene. CDR3 region: CASSVAQGNYGYTF. The CDR3 DNA reads TGTGCCAGCAGCGTAGCCCAGGGGAACTATGGCTACACCTTC.

The DNA of the CDR3 is TGTGCCAGCAGCTATAGCACAGATACGCAGTATTTT. The encoded protein is CASSYSTDTQYF. The V call is TRBV2, the J call TRBJ2-3; the D is unclear. The germline V gene encodes CDR1 SNHLY and CDR2 FYNNEI. Deletions cut 6 bases from V and 0 bases from J, with 4 bases between. The CDR3 loop spans 12 amino acids. Filled out from reference TRBV2 and TRBJ2-3, the complete variable domain reads EPEVTQTPSHQVTQMGQEVILRCVPISNHLYFYWYRQILGQKVEFLVSFYNNEISEKSEIFDDQFSVERPDGSNFTLKIRSTKLEDSAMYFCASSYSTDTQYFGPGTRLTVL.

The chain recombines TRBV10-3 with TRBJ2-7, with D tentatively TRBD2 (5 bases). CDR1 and CDR2 (germline): ENHRY, SYGVKD. Trimming removed 6 bases from V and 6 bases from J, with 15 bases in between. This CDR3 is 13 amino acids long. In nucleotides, the CDR3 is TGTGCCATCAGGCCTTATAGCGACGGCGAGCAGTACTTC. Its protein is CAIRPYSDGEQYF.

This clone appeared once. The gene calls are TRBV13 and TRBJ2-7, with 8 bases matching TRBD1. This CDR3 contains 16 residues. The germline gives CDR1 PRHDT, CDR2 FYEKMQ (reference sequence). Trimming removed 4 bases from V and 1 base from J; junction bases left unmatched: 9. Written as DNA, the CDR3 is TGTGCCAGCAGCTCGACCAGGACAGGGCCATCCTACGAGCAGTACTTC. Amino acid sequence: CASSSTRTGPSYEQYF.